The 15 T cell receptor beta chains reported below all come from one sample, sequenced in a study of blood T cells in healthy people across ages. The use of a sample-barcoded 5' primer and a J-beta primer mix characterized a second PCR of 7 to 11 cycles. TCRdb reanalysed the 5' RACE reads using MiXCR and keeps one entry per CDR3 protein. This sample yields around 800,000 distinct CDR3 sequences, of which around 43% are seen a single time; about 19% belongs to the top ten. Source material: blood. The receptors were gathered from a man in his sixties in good health.

This chain links TRBV20-1 with TRBJ2-3, with TRBD2 as a possible D gene (6 bases). Trimming cost V 0 bases and J 8 bases, with 18 bases left between them. CDR3 size: 15 residues. Germline lookup yields CDR1 DFQATT and CDR2 SNEGSKA (reference sequence). CDR3 DNA: TGCAGTGCTAGAGATGTTGGAGGGGTACCGAGTACGCAGTATTTT. It encodes CSARDVGGVPSTQYF.

The rearrangement links TRBV20-1 to TRBJ2-5; D is perhaps TRBD1 or TRBD2 (6 bases each). CDR1 and CDR2 from the germline V gene are DFQATT and SNEGSKA (reference sequence). The CDR3 sequence is 14 residues long. V shed 1 base and J shed 5 bases, with 14 bases lying between them. The chain's CDR3 is CSARGPGAGETQYF. In DNA, the CDR3 is TGCAGTGCTAGAGGGCCGGGGGCCGGGGAGACCCAGTACTTC.

This clonotype was detected only a few times. V usage is TRBV4-3 and J usage is TRBJ2-5, with TRBD2 identical over 11 bases. The CDR3 is 14 amino acids. CDR1 is LGHNA and CDR2 is YSLEER in the germline V gene. The junction had 2 bases not matched to a gene; V was cut back by 1 base and J by 7 bases. The CDR3 loop is CASSQGGTSGTQYF. CDR3 DNA sequence: TGCGCCAGCAGCCAAGGGGGGACTAGCGGGACCCAGTACTTC.

V gene TRBV11-2 combines with J gene TRBJ2-7; the D gene is possibly TRBD1 (6 bases). CDR3 size: 14 residues. In germline, CDR1 is SGHAT, CDR2 FQNNGV. V was shortened by 3 bases and J by 5 bases, with 14 bases between the two germline ends. The chain's CDR3 is CASSFSDSFNEQYF. The CDR3 DNA follows: TGTGCCAGCAGCTTCTCGGACAGTTTTAACGAGCAGTACTTC.

The chain links TRBV6-2 or TRBV6-3 to TRBJ2-3; D uncertain. Germline CDR1 is MNHEY and CDR2 is SVGEGT. This CDR3 region has 16 residues. Trimming shortened V by 2 bases and J by 2 bases, and 14 bases separated the two germline ends. The CDR3 sequence: CASSYGSSPNTDTQYF. In nucleotides, the CDR3 is TGTGCCAGCAGTTACGGGTCTAGTCCAAACACAGATACGCAGTATTTT.

This clonotype was counted between two and nine times. The CDR3 DNA sequence: TGTGCCAGCAGCAGCGGGGTCTGGGGAGATACGCAGTATTTT. It specifies CASSSGVWGDTQYF. The chain links TRBV12-3 or TRBV12-4 to TRBJ2-3; 7 nucleotides agree with TRBD2. The CDR3 is 14 residues long. V shed 6 bases, J shed 5 bases, and the junction held 8 bases outside the gene matches.

The chain carries TRBV20-1 and TRBJ2-5; D not certain. Germline V lookup: CDR1 DFQATT, CDR2 SNEGSKA (reference sequence). CDR3 length equals 13 residues. The V end lost 3 bases, the J end lost 4 bases, and 12 bases lay between the germline ends. The chain's CDR3 is CSARPPPLETQYF. The CDR3 DNA reads TGCAGTGCTAGGCCCCCTCCGCTAGAGACCCAGTACTTC.

V and J are TRBV29-1 and TRBJ1-5; D perhaps matches TRBD1 (6 bases). Germline V gene sequence: CDR1 SQVTM, CDR2 ANQGSEA. The CDR3 sequence is 13 residues long. The germline V and J ends were trimmed by 5 bases and 4 bases, with 12 bases remaining between them. CDR3 coding DNA: TGCAGCGTTTCTCCAGGGGCGAATCAGCCCCAGCATTTT. The encoded protein is CSVSPGANQPQHF.

This rearrangement joins TRBV20-1 to TRBJ2-3, with 9 bases lining up with TRBD2. With 5 bases clipped from V and 2 bases from J, the junction kept 8 bases outside the gene matches. The CDR3 consists of 15 residues. The germline V gene encodes CDR1 DFQATT and CDR2 SNEGSKA (reference sequence). Here the CDR3 DNA reads TGCAGTGCTGGGGGACTAGCTGTAGTCACAGATACGCAGTATTTT. Its translation: CSAGGLAVVTDTQYF.

This clonotype has a handful of counts. The V call is TRBV4-3, the J call TRBJ2-4, with D tentatively TRBD1 or TRBD2 (6 bases each). The V gene lost 3 bases and the J gene lost 0 bases, with 27 bases spanning the gap. The germline gives CDR1 LGHNA, CDR2 YSLEER. The CDR3 spans 21 residues. DNA of the CDR3: TGCGCCAGCAGCCAGGGGCAGGGGAGGACAAATTCCAAACTAGCCAAAAACATTCAGTACTTC. This sequence encodes CASSQGQGRTNSKLAKNIQYF.

The chain is built from TRBV15 and TRBJ2-3, with D possibly matching TRBD1 (5 bases). The CDR3 sequence is 15 residues long. Trimming left V 6 bases short and J 0 bases short, with 13 bases between. The germline CDR1 and CDR2 sequences are LNHNV and YYDKDF (reference sequence). The CDR3 region is CATRTTAESTDTQYF. The CDR3 DNA reads as TGTGCCACCAGGACGACAGCAGAAAGCACAGATACGCAGTATTTT. Full variable domain (remainder filled in from reference TRBV15 and TRBJ2-3): DAMVIQNPRYQVTQFGKPVTLSCSQTLNHNVMYWYQQKSSQAPKLLFHYYDKDFNNEADTPDNFQSRRPNTSFCFLDIRSPGLGDTAMYLCATRTTAESTDTQYFGPGTRLTVL.

The rearrangement joins TRBV20-1 to TRBJ2-1, with D uncertain. V was pared by 3 bases and J by 7 bases, with 7 bases between. The length of the CDR3 is 11 residues. CDR1 DFQATT and CDR2 SNEGSKA come from the germline V gene (reference sequence). The DNA of the CDR3 is TGCAGTGCTAGGGTATGGAATGAGCAGTTCTTC. Translated, it gives CSARVWNEQFF.

This clonotype was picked up many times. V gene TRBV7-9 combines with J gene TRBJ2-7; D is ambiguous. Germline V gene sequence: CDR1 SEHNR, CDR2 FQNEAQ (reference sequence). Trimming removed 1 base from V and 6 bases from J, with 10 bases in between. CDR3 length: 13 amino acids. Written as DNA, the CDR3 is TGTGCCAGCAGCTTAGTTGGGGTCCCCGAGCAGTACTTC. Translating gives CASSLVGVPEQYF.

A few counts support this clonotype. The chain combines TRBV18 with TRBJ1-4; maybe TRBD1 (5 bases). The CDR3 is 15 residues long. V lost 2 bases and J 6 bases, leaving 13 bases between the germline ends. Germline lookup yields CDR1 KGHSH and CDR2 LQKENI. The CDR3 spells CASSPGSREYEKLFF. The DNA for the CDR3 is TGTGCCAGCTCACCAGGGTCCAGGGAATATGAAAAACTGTTTTTT.

Many counts were recorded for this clonotype. The V and J genes are TRBV20-1 and TRBJ2-5; 11 bases line up with TRBD1. The germline gives CDR1 DFQATT, CDR2 SNEGSKA (reference sequence). The CDR3 is 12 amino acids. V lost 6 bases, J lost 5 bases, and 2 bases stayed unmatched. The DNA for the CDR3 is TGCAGTGCGAGGACAGGGGGCGAGACCCAGTACTTC. Its translation is CSARTGGETQYF.